This entry describes one T cell receptor (beta chain). The sample comes from a study of blood T cell repertoires in COVID-19. Generated by immunoSEQ multiplex PCR, the TCRdb table keeps only in-frame clones and is missing some. The repertoire holds 200,000 to 250,000 clones, with approximately 87% as singletons. Those enrolled, adults aged roughly 18 to 89 years, came from some 25 US areas. Deletions cut 3 bases from V and 0 bases from J, with 9 bases between. The CDR3 consists of 14 residues. Germline V lookup: CDR1 DFQATT, CDR2 SNEGSKA (reference sequence). The receptor was isolated from a woman aged 45-59 years in a cohort exposed to, infected with or recovered from COVID-19 (not recorded which). Sequenced material: PBMCs or T cells enriched from blood (not recorded which). The chain couples TRBV20-1 to TRBJ1-5, with D unclear. The CDR3 sequence: CSASREVSNQPQHF. DNA of the CDR3: TGCAGTGCTAGTAGGGAGGTTAGCAATCAGCCCCAGCATTTT.